One and the same sample provided the 24 T cell receptor beta chains below, sequenced in a study of glioma-infiltrating T cells after dendritic cell vaccination. The data were produced by immunoSEQ multiplex PCR, yet TCRdb's version contains in-frame clones alone and is incomplete. Among approximately 100,000 clones listed, roughly four fifths were seen once. The material was blood, obtained before dendritic cell vaccination. The source of these receptors is a human donor with glioblastoma.

This clone is a singleton in its sample. The gene calls are TRBV7-6 and TRBJ2-3, with D perhaps TRBD2 (6 bases). Germline lookup yields CDR1 SGHVS and CDR2 FNYEAQ. This CDR3 region has 15 residues. V gave up 6 bases and J gave up 2 bases, with 15 bases separating them. DNA for the CDR3: TGTGCCAGCAGTTATACTAGCTGGATCACAGATACGCAGTATTTT. Translation: CASSYTSWITDTQYF.

The V call is TRBV5-4, the J call TRBJ1-1; perhaps TRBD1 as D (5 bases). The CDR3 sequence is 16 residues long. From germline, CDR1 is SGHNT and CDR2 YYREEE (reference sequence). The ends were cut back, 3 bases at V and 0 bases at J, with 15 bases in the middle. CDR3 protein: CASSSRGSSLNTEAFF. The CDR3 DNA sequence: TGTGCCAGCAGCTCTAGGGGCAGCTCTTTGAACACTGAAGCTTTCTTT. Supplemented by reference TRBV5-4 and TRBJ1-1, the full variable domain reads ETGVTQSPTHLIKTRGQQVTLRCSSQSGHNTVSWYQQALGQGPQFIFQYYREEENGRGNFPPRFSGLQFPNYSSELNVNALELDDSALYLCASSSRGSSLNTEAFFGQGTRLTVV.

The genes are TRBV7-9 and TRBJ2-1; 8 nucleotides match TRBD2. J lost 4 bases, V lost 2 bases, and 10 bases had no gene match. The germline V gene encodes CDR1 SEHNR and CDR2 FQNEAQ (reference sequence). The CDR3 spans 17 residues. The CDR3: CASSLPARERGYNEQFF. The CDR3 coding sequence is TGTGCCAGCAGCTTACCCGCCCGCGAGCGGGGGTACAATGAGCAGTTCTTC.

The gene calls are TRBV11-2 and TRBJ2-6; no clear D. V was cut by 0 bases and J by 0 bases, with 15 bases left in between. The germline gives CDR1 SGHAT, CDR2 FQNNGV. This CDR3 region has 19 residues. The CDR3 here is CASSLDIYRRFSGANVLTF. In DNA form, the CDR3 reads TGTGCCAGCAGCTTAGATATTTACAGAAGATTCTCTGGGGCCAACGTCCTGACTTTC.

V and J are TRBV30 and TRBJ1-6; 7 nucleotides agree with TRBD1. The CDR3 covers 13 residues. Germline V gene sequence: CDR1 GTSNPN, CDR2 SVGIG (reference sequence). The J segment lost 9 bases and the V segment lost 4 bases, leaving 6 bases of the junction unmatched. The CDR3 loop is CAWNDRDGSPLHF. The CDR3 DNA reads as TGTGCCTGGAACGACAGGGATGGTTCACCCCTCCACTTT. Full variable domain (rest looked up from reference TRBV30 and TRBJ1-6): SQTIHQWPATLVQPVGSPLSLECTVEGTSNPNLYWYRQAAGRGLQLLFYSVGIGQISSEVPQNLSASRPQDRQFILSSKKLLLSDSGFYLCAWNDRDGSPLHFGNGTRLTVT.

CDR3 bases: TGTGCCAGCAGCTCGGCTGGGAGCGGGGCTACCTACGAGCAGTACTTC. Protein sequence: CASSSAGSGATYEQYF. The chain employs TRBV11-2 and TRBJ2-7; 7 bases fit TRBD2. With 4 bases clipped from V and 2 bases from J, the junction kept 11 bases outside the gene matches. The CDR3 is 16 amino acids. Germline V CDR1 and CDR2: SGHAT, FQNNGV.

This rearrangement joins TRBV11-1 to TRBJ1-6, with 7 bases aligning to TRBD1. V lost 1 base and J lost 7; bases outside the gene matches: 4. The germline gives CDR1 SGHAT, CDR2 FQDESV (reference sequence). This CDR3 is built from 15 residues. CDR3 sequence reads: CASSLETGENSPLHF. CDR3 coding DNA: TGTGCCAGCAGCTTAGAAACAGGGGAAAATTCACCCCTCCACTTT.

V is TRBV13 and J is TRBJ2-5; 11 nucleotides line up with TRBD2. V lost 2 bases, J lost 2 bases, and 10 bases stayed unmatched. Germline assignment: CDR1 PRHDT and CDR2 FYEKMQ (reference sequence). The CDR3 totals 18 residues. CDR3 in amino acids: CASSLSRLAGGKQETQYF. In nucleotides, the CDR3 is TGTGCCAGCAGCTTATCTCGGCTAGCGGGGGGTAAACAAGAGACCCAGTACTTC.

The chain links TRBV5-3 to TRBJ2-5; 10 bases align to TRBD2. TRBV5-3 counts as an open reading frame of uncertain function. V was clipped by 4 bases and J by 4 bases; unmatched bases: 16. This CDR3 is built from 18 residues. The CDR3 here is CARSQGQRGGICGETQYF. The CDR3 nucleotides read TGTGCCAGAAGCCAAGGCCAGCGGGGGGGGATTTGTGGAGAGACCCAGTACTTC.

The chain combines TRBV18 with TRBJ2-5; D gene ambiguous. The CDR3 is made up of 13 amino acids. The germline V gene has CDR1 KGHSH and CDR2 LQKENI. V lost 4 bases and J 5 bases, leaving 11 bases between the germline ends. Written as DNA, the CDR3 is TGTGCCAGCTCACTGAGCCGCCTGGAGACCCAGTACTTC. Amino acids: CASSLSRLETQYF. The full variable domain, in which reference TRBV18 and TRBJ2-5 provide the parts outside the CDR3, is NAGVMQNPRHLVRRRGQEARLRCSPMKGHSHVYWYRQLPEEGLKFMVYLQKENIIDESGMPKERFSAEFPKEGPSILRIQQVVRGDSAAYFCASSLSRLETQYFGPGTRLLVL.

The V gene is TRBV7-3, the J gene TRBJ2-5; TRBD2 aligns across 8 bases. The CDR3 consists of 14 residues. Looked up from germline, CDR1 is SGHTA and CDR2 is FQGTGA. With 5 bases clipped from V and 4 bases from J, the junction kept 6 bases outside the gene matches. The CDR3 region has the DNA TGTGCCAGCAGCCCCGGACTAGCAGGAGAGACCCAGTACTTC. Its translation: CASSPGLAGETQYF.

V gene TRBV10-1 combines with J gene TRBJ1-6; D remains ambiguous. This CDR3 region has 14 residues. Germline-derived CDR1 and CDR2 are WNHNN and SYGVQD (reference sequence). V gave up 4 bases and J gave up 5 bases, with 9 bases separating them. CDR3 loop: CASSGGSDNSPLHF. The CDR3 DNA follows: TGCGCCAGCAGTGGAGGTTCGGATAATTCACCCCTCCACTTT.

This clone has only a few counts. J is TRBJ2-7 and V is TRBV7-9; weak D call: TRBD2 (5 bases). Trimming removed 5 bases from V and 2 bases from J, with 10 bases in between. There are 13 residues in the CDR3. Per the germline V gene, CDR1 is SEHNR and CDR2 is FQNEAQ (reference sequence). The CDR3 protein is CASSAGITYEQYF. The CDR3 DNA is TGTGCCAGCAGCGCCGGGATAACCTACGAGCAGTACTTC.

This clone was seen a single time. The V call is TRBV2, the J call TRBJ2-5; TRBD2 matches at 13 bases. The last part of the DNA fits TRBJ2-7 better; the J call may be wrong. In germline, CDR1 is SNHLY, CDR2 FYNNEI. The CDR3 totals 16 residues. The CDR3 region has the DNA TGTGCCAGCAGGACTAGCGGGGGGCCCCCCTCCTACGAGCAGTACTTC. It codes for CASRTSGGPPSYEQYF.

This clone has just one count. Here the CDR3 reads CASSPWEGYTF. The CDR3 coding sequence is TGTGCCAGCTCACCGTGGGAGGGCTACACCTTC. This chain links TRBV2 with TRBJ1-2; unclear D gene. Germline-derived CDR1 and CDR2 are SNHLY and FYNNEI. The CDR3 has 11 amino acids. The V gene lost 8 bases and the J gene lost 8 bases, with 12 bases spanning the gap.

The chain uses TRBV19 and TRBJ2-2; TRBD1 is a possible D gene (6 bases). CDR1 is LNHDA, CDR2 SQIVND, per germline (reference sequence). The V gene lost 4 bases and the J gene lost 1 base, with 10 bases spanning the gap. The length of the CDR3 is 15 residues. CDR3: CASSKGTMNTGELFF. CDR3 DNA sequence: TGTGCCAGTAGTAAGGGGACAATGAACACCGGGGAGCTGTTTTTT.

The chain has TRBV7-9 and TRBJ2-1, with a tentative D call TRBD2 (7 bases). CDR1 is SEHNR, CDR2 FQNEAQ, per germline (reference sequence). V gave up 7 bases and J gave up 0 bases, with 16 bases separating them. The CDR3 loop spans 16 amino acids. This CDR3 is CASTPEGGGSYNEQFF. CDR3 sequence (DNA): TGTGCCAGCACCCCAGAGGGGGGGGGCTCCTACAATGAGCAGTTCTTC.

The J gene is TRBJ1-1, the V gene TRBV5-1, with no clear D. This CDR3 is 12 amino acids long. CDR1 and CDR2 (germline): SGHRS, YFSETQ. Deletions cut 4 bases from V and 2 bases from J, with 6 bases between. In nucleotides, the CDR3 is TGCGCCAGCAGCCAGGCTAACACTGAAGCTTTCTTT. It translates to CASSQANTEAFF.

V is TRBV6-4 and J is TRBJ1-3, with D unclear. Trimming left V 3 bases short and J 10 bases short, with 10 bases between. Germline V CDR1 and CDR2: MRHNA, SNTAGT. The CDR3 is 12 amino acids. The chain's CDR3 is CASSDSRRTIYF. In DNA, the CDR3 is TGTGCCAGCAGTGATTCACGGAGGACCATATATTTT.

This rearrangement joins TRBV5-6 to TRBJ1-2; no definite D call. This CDR3 contains 15 residues. Germline V gene lookup returns CDR1 SGHDT and CDR2 YYEEEE. Trimming removed 7 bases at V and 4 bases at J, with 20 bases between. CDR3 in DNA: TGTGCCAGCGCTGGAAATGGGCAGACCTTCTATGGCTACACCTTC. Protein product: CASAGNGQTFYGYTF.

This chain connects TRBV30 to TRBJ2-5; 7 nucleotides match TRBD2. With V trimmed by 4 bases and J by 5 bases, 4 bases remained unmatched. CDR3 length: 12 residues. Germline values: CDR1 GTSNPN, CDR2 SVGIG (reference sequence). The chain's CDR3 is CAWTSGWETQYF. The CDR3 region has the DNA TGTGCCTGGACTAGCGGCTGGGAGACCCAGTACTTC.

The chain couples TRBV7-9 to TRBJ2-5; perhaps TRBD2 as D (6 bases). Germline-derived CDR1 and CDR2 are SEHNR and FQNEAQ (reference sequence). Trimming removed 5 bases from V and 0 bases from J, with 10 bases in between. The CDR3 covers 14 residues. The CDR3 DNA reads TGTGCCAGCAGCCCCCGGACTAACCAAGAGACCCAGTACTTC. Encoded protein: CASSPRTNQETQYF.

J is TRBJ1-1 and V is TRBV5-1; the D gene is possibly TRBD1 (5 bases). The CDR3 contains 13 residues. The V and J ends lost 6 bases and 4 bases respectively, with 13 bases between them. Germline V gene data show CDR1 as SGHRS and CDR2 as YFSETQ. CDR3 protein: CASTLGGSTEAFF. The CDR3 bases are TGCGCCAGCACCCTCGGGGGGAGCACTGAAGCTTTCTTT.

The CDR3 region is CASSEGGGFGYTF. CDR3 nucleotides: TGTGCCAGCAGCGAAGGAGGAGGGTTCGGCTACACCTTC. The chain has TRBV11-3 and TRBJ1-2; D unresolved. This CDR3 spans 13 amino acids. The V end lost 5 bases, the J end lost 8 bases, and 15 bases lay between the germline ends. The germline gives CDR1 SGHNT, CDR2 YENEEA.